A single T cell receptor beta chain is shown here with its context. Its antigen is as yet unknown. The sample comes from a study of human T cells and chemical hapten exposure. Background on the study: Largely, small differences in pooled library volume made per-sample TCR yields vary.

Time point meaning: patch test 3, about 24 weeks after DPC sensitization. Treatment defined: therapeutic diphenylcyclopropenone sensitization with weekly scalp DPC. Staff drew blood before applying each patch test. The CDR3 is 13 residues long. V shed 6 bases and J shed 8 bases, with 16 bases lying between them. Germline V gives CDR1 SEHNR, CDR2 FQNEAQ (reference sequence). Points from the study as a whole: TCRs above 1 in 1000 frequency did not change with DPC sensitization. While controls formed fewer of them, expanded TCRs formed significantly more large CDR3 similarity clusters.

TCRdb reprocessed the RACE reads via MiXCR and lists one record per CDR3 protein. There are about 120,000 distinct CDR3 sequences in the sample; around 11% occur only once, and under 2.5% lies in the top ten. The V gene is TRBV7-9, the J gene TRBJ1-2, with a possible D match to TRBD1 (6 bases). Sequencing used whole blood, obtained in connection with sensitization to the hapten diphenylcyclopropenone (DPC). This clonotype originated in a woman between 50 and 59 years old with alopecia areata. Some clones in this sample may be carry-over from other donors' samples. The CDR3 here is CASSYRDIYGYTF. The DNA of the CDR3 is TGTGCCAGCAGTTACCGGGACATCTACGGCTACACCTTC.